These T cell receptor beta chains were read from a single sample in a study of OX40 agonist ivuxolimab in advanced cancers. TCRdb's copy holds only in-frame clones and misses some; the assay was immunoSEQ multiplex PCR. This sample yields 90,000 to 95,000 clones, of which around 87% are seen a single time; more than 4% belongs to the top ten. The sample consisted of CD4+ or CD8+ T cells sorted from blood, taken in a trial of the OX40 agonist ivuxolimab. The receptors here all came from an adult with an advanced solid tumor such as melanoma, head and neck, liver or kidney cancer. Both conserved end residues are part of each CDR3.

V gene | CDR3 protein
TRBV5-1 | CASSSGDRVNQPQHF
TRBV28 | CASSLTGVGEETQYF
TRBV11-2 | CASSFLNMGEKLFF
TRBV28 | CASSFAGPRGYGYTF
TRBV5-1 | CASSLPGQGSNGYTF
TRBV19 | CASSTGTSGNTGELFF
TRBV11-1 | CASSFGGPQETQYF
TRBV27 | CASSLTTPSGANVLTF
TRBV28 | CASSSLTSGQETQYF
TRBV20-1 | CSAEANEQFF
TRBV19 | CASSHGRRDQPQHF
TRBV5-1 | CASSFSPFGSGTDTQYF
TRBV2 | CASSEYRSTYGYTF
TRBV6-1 | CASPPQGQETQYF
TRBV7-3 | CASSPEREGGHEQFF
TRBV4-1 | CASSQDPLGTVQETQYF
TRBV4-1 | CASSQGRGGRGETQYF
TRBV28 | CASSPTGVSLITMNTEAFF
TRBV5-4 | CASSSDRAHEQYF
TRBV7-6 | CASSLVGAANEKLFF
TRBV4-1 | CASGRAGAGGTDTQYF
TRBV6-5 | CASSYTNPGTMYEQYF
TRBV11-2 | CASSLMSGREETQYF
TRBV7-8 | CASSSWTGTDTQYF
TRBV9 | CASSPPPGGNQPQHF
TRBV6-1 | CASSRTKDYEQYF
TRBV5-1 | CASSLLGLAGSGELFF
TRBV5-1 | CASSLGPGGMTTEAFF
TRBV4-1 | CASSQDERGYNEQFF
TRBV4-1 | CASSTTGVGNTIYF
TRBV16 | CASREDLSSNQPQHF
TRBV30 | CAWSFGTGPNEQFF
TRBV6-1 | CASSEGHTDTQYF
TRBV6-5 | CASSFYRGWDTEAFF
TRBV10-3 | CAISLAGGGTDTQYF
TRBV7-8 | CASRQTETSGTDTQYF
TRBV7-8 | CASSLATGTTNEKLFF
TRBV27 | CASLSRGLEQFF
TRBV6-5 | CASSRPGTDTQYF
TRBV27 | CASSLSPGYQPQHF
TRBV18 | CASSPADETQYF
TRBV27 | CASSRSGETQYF
TRBV18 | CASSPTETSGRADEQFF
TRBV30 | CAWSRWTSSGNEQFF
TRBV11-3 | CASSGSGTSGIWAGELFF
TRBV9 | CASSVAVSRSETAEAFF
TRBV19 | CASTPGQGLDEQFF
TRBV7-6 | CASSRFIGNQPQHF
TRBV10-3 | CAISAERDTDTQYF
TRBV5-1 | CASSLLDRGGDEQFF
TRBV2 | CASRAIQGNTIYF
TRBV5-4 | CASSDQGHRELFF
TRBV5-1 | CASSYTTSIQETQYF
TRBV7-2 | CASSLSPAMNTEAFF
TRBV15 | CATSRDTGLAKHTQYF
TRBV2 | CASSPSGGNYGYTF
TRBV9 | CASSSQGFLEGYTF
TRBV30 | CAWMPVGGLNTEAFF
TRBV20-1 | CSHSNQETQYF